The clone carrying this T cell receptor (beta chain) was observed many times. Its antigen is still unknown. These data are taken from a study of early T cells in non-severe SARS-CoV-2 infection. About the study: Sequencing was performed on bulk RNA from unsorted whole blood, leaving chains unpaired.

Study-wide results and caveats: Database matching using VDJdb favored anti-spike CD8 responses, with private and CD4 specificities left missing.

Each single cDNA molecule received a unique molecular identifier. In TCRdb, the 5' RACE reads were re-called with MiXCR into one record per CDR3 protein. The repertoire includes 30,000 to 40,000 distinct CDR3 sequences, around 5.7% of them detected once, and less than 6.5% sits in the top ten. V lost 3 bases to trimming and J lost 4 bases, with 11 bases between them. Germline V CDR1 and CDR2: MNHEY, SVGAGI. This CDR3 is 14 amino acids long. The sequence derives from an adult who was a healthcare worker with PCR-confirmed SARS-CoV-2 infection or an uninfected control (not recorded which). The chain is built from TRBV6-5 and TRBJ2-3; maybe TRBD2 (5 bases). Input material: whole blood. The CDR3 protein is CASSYRGSADTQYF. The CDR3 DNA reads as TGTGCCAGCAGTTATAGAGGGTCCGCAGATACGCAGTATTTT.